Below are 14 T cell receptor beta chains sequenced from a single sample in a study of blood T cell repertoires in COVID-19. TCRdb's table, derived via immunoSEQ multiplex PCR, lists solely in-frame clones and lacks some. Of roughly 210,000 clones in the sample, around 84% are singletons; the top ten hold over 9.5%. Sequencing was done on a sample of peripheral blood. These receptor sequences come from a woman of 80 years or more with COVID-19, enrolled during active disease.

The chain employs TRBV4-2 and TRBJ1-2; 7 bases agree with TRBD1. The CDR3 totals 14 residues. Trimming took 1 base from V and 6 from J; bases not matched to a gene: 5. Germline loops: CDR1 LGHNA, CDR2 YNFKEQ. CDR3 DNA sequence: TGTGCCAGCAGCCAAGGACAGGGAGTTAATGGCTACACCTTC. Its protein product is CASSQGQGVNGYTF.

This clone is a singleton in its sample. The chain has TRBV6-6 and TRBJ2-7; weak D call: TRBD1 (6 bases). Germline lookup yields CDR1 MNHNY and CDR2 SVGAGI (reference sequence). The CDR3 contains 15 residues. Trimming cost V 4 bases and J 5 bases, with 18 bases left between them. The CDR3 reads CASSSYTGKGNEQYF. In DNA, the CDR3 is TGTGCCAGCAGTTCCTATACAGGGAAGGGCAACGAGCAGTACTTC.

The V call is TRBV5-1, the J call TRBJ2-1; 13 positions agree with TRBD2. Germline trimming cut 4 bases from V and 7 bases from J; bases unmatched to any gene: 5. The CDR3 is made up of 15 amino acids. Germline V gene sequence: CDR1 SGHRS, CDR2 YFSETQ. The CDR3 sequence: CASSETSGGPNEQFF. CDR3 DNA sequence: TGCGCCAGCAGCGAGACTAGCGGGGGGCCAAATGAGCAGTTCTTC.

V gene TRBV5-1 combines with J gene TRBJ2-5; D call uncertain. Germline V CDR1 and CDR2: SGHRS, YFSETQ. The CDR3 covers 14 residues. V was clipped by 4 bases and J by 1 base, with 11 bases between them. The CDR3 region is CASSPTPSQETQYF. In DNA, the CDR3 is TGCGCCAGCAGCCCAACCCCCAGCCAAGAGACCCAGTACTTC.

This rearrangement joins TRBV11-2 to TRBJ1-5; D is undetermined. Germline V gene lookup returns CDR1 SGHAT and CDR2 FQNNGV. The CDR3 length is 15 residues. V lost 5 bases to trimming and J lost 1 base, with 12 bases between them. The CDR3 here is CASSPLGLSNQPQHF. The CDR3 coding sequence is TGTGCCAGCAGCCCCCTGGGCCTGAGCAATCAGCCCCAGCATTTT.

This chain links TRBV9 with TRBJ1-1; 9 bases are a match to TRBD1. CDR1 and CDR2 from the germline V gene are SGDLS and YYNGEE. With V trimmed by 3 bases and J by 4 bases, 7 bases remained unmatched. This CDR3 is 15 amino acids long. CDR3: CASSGADRGVTEAFF. DNA of the CDR3: TGTGCCAGCAGCGGCGCCGACAGGGGGGTCACTGAAGCTTTCTTT.

This chain links TRBV7-2 with TRBJ2-5, with a possible D match to TRBD1 (6 bases). The V and J ends lost 4 bases and 3 bases respectively, with 12 bases between them. This CDR3 has 14 amino acids. Germline V gene sequence: CDR1 SGHTA, CDR2 FQGNSA. This CDR3 is CASSSPTGKETQYF. The CDR3 DNA reads TGTGCCAGCAGCTCCCCTACAGGGAAAGAGACCCAGTACTTC.

The genes are TRBV5-1 and TRBJ2-1; D may be TRBD2 (6 bases). The CDR3 length is 15 residues. The V gene lost 0 bases and the J gene lost 2 bases, with 9 bases spanning the gap. The germline gives CDR1 SGHRS, CDR2 YFSETQ. CDR3 residues: CASSLGGMAYNEQFF. CDR3 nucleotide sequence: TGCGCCAGCAGCTTGGGCGGGATGGCCTACAATGAGCAGTTCTTC.

The chain joins TRBV5-5 to TRBJ2-5; D possibly corresponds to TRBD2 (6 bases). CDR3 length equals 14 residues. The V end lost 6 bases, the J end lost 4 bases, and 16 bases lay between the germline ends. The germline V gene has CDR1 SGHKS and CDR2 YYEKEE (reference sequence). The CDR3 DNA is TGTGCCAGCACCTTAGCGGTGGGAGGAGAGACCCAGTACTTC. This translates into CASTLAVGGETQYF.

Concerning this clone: Distinct nucleotide sequences in the sample also encode this CDR3. V and J are TRBV19 and TRBJ2-1; TRBD2 matches at 9 bases. The germline V gene has CDR1 LNHDA and CDR2 SQIVND (reference sequence). Trimming cost V 3 bases and J 3 bases; bases outside gene matches: 3. The CDR3 loop spans 15 amino acids. The CDR3 nucleotides read TGTGCCAGTAGTATTAGCGGGGGAGTCTACAATGAGCAGTTCTTC. Translated: CASSISGGVYNEQFF.

The chain has TRBV2 and TRBJ1-5; the match to TRBD1 covers 9 bases. The CDR3 loop spans 17 amino acids. CDR1 is SNHLY, CDR2 FYNNEI, per germline. V dropped 5 bases and J dropped 2; count of bases not matched to a gene: 10. The DNA for the CDR3 is TGTGCCAGCAGTTCCCGACAGGGGGAAGAAGGCAATCAGCCCCAGCATTTT. Protein product: CASSSRQGEEGNQPQHF.

The chain links TRBV18 to TRBJ2-7; 12 bases agree with TRBD2. This CDR3 is 15 amino acids long. The V and J ends lost 6 bases and 1 base, in that order; junction bases with no gene match: 4. CDR1 and CDR2 (germline): KGHSH, LQKENI. The CDR3 DNA sequence: TGTGCCAGCTCCCAAACTAGCGGGGGGTCCTACGAGCAGTACGTC. It codes for CASSQTSGGSYEQYV.

The genes are TRBV14 and TRBJ2-7; the match to TRBD1 covers 7 bases. Germline V gives CDR1 SGHDN, CDR2 FVKESK. There are 14 residues in the CDR3. The ends lost 4 bases at V and 3 bases at J; junction bases unmatched: 6. Here the CDR3 DNA reads TGTGCCAGCAGCCTATTCCGGGACAGCTACGAGCAGTACTTC. Protein: CASSLFRDSYEQYF.

V is TRBV29-1 and J is TRBJ1-1; TRBD1 agrees at 12 bases. Germline-derived CDR1 and CDR2 are SQVTM and ANQGSEA. V shed 7 bases and J 5 bases; nucleotides not matched to a gene: 5. This CDR3 is built from 13 residues. The CDR3 nucleotides read TGCAGCGCCCGGGGACAGGGGGCAACTGAAGCTTTCTTT. As protein: CSARGQGATEAFF.